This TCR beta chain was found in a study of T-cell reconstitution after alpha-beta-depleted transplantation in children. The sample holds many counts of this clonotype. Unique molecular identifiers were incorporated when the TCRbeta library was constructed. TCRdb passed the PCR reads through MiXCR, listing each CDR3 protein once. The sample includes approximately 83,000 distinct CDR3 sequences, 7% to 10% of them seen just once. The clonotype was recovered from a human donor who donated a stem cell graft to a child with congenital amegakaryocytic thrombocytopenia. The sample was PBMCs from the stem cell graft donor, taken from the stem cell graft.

The CDR3, as DNA: TGTGCCAGCCTCCCCGACACCAATCAGCCCCAGCATTTT. Amino acids: CASLPDTNQPQHF. The J gene is TRBJ1-5, the V gene TRBV2; D is uncertain. Germline V gene lookup returns CDR1 SNHLY and CDR2 FYNNEI. V lost 8 bases, J lost 3 bases, and 11 bases lay in between. This CDR3 is built from 13 residues. Combining the CDR3 with reference TRBV2 and TRBJ1-5 gives the whole variable domain EPEVTQTPSHQVTQMGQEVILRCVPISNHLYFYWYRQILGQKVEFLVSFYNNEISEKSEIFDDQFSVERPDGSNFTLKIRSTKLEDSAMYFCASLPDTNQPQHFGDGTRLSIL.